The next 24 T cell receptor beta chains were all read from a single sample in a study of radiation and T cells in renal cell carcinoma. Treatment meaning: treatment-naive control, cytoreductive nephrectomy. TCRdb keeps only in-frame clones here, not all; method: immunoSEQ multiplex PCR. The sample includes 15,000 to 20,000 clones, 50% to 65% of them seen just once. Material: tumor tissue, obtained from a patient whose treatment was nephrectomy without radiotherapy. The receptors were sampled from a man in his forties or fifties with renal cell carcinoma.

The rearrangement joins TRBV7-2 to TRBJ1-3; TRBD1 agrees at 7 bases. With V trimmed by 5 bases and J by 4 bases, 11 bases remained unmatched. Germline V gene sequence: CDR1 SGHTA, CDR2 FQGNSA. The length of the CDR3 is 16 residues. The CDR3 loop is CASSPVTRGSGNTIYF. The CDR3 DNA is TGTGCCAGCAGCCCCGTAACCAGGGGGTCAGGAAACACCATATATTTT.

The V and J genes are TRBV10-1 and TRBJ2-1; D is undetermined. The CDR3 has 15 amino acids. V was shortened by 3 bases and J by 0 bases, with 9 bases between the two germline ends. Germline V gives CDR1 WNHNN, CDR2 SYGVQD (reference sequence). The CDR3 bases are TGCGCCAGCAGTGATCAGCCAAGCTCCTACAATGAGCAGTTCTTC. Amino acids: CASSDQPSSYNEQFF.

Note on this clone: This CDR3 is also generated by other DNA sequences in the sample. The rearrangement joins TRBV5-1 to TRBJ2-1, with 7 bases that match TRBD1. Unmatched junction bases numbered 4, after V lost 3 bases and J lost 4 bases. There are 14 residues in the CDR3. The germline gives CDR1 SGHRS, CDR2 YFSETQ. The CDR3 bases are TGCGCCAGCAGCTCGGCAGGGGGATACAATGAGCAGTTCTTC. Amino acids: CASSSAGGYNEQFF.

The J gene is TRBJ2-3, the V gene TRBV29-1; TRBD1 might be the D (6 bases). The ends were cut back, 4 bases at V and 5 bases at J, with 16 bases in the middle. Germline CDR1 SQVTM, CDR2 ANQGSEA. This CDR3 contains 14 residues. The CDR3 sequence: CSVGGSGVEDTQYF. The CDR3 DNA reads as TGCAGCGTTGGTGGCTCAGGGGTAGAAGATACGCAGTATTTT.

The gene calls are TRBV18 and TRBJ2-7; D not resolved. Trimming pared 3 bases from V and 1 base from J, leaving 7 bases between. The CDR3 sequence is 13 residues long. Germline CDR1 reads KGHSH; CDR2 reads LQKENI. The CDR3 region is CASSPDVSYEQYF. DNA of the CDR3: TGTGCCAGCTCACCTGACGTATCCTACGAGCAGTACTTC.

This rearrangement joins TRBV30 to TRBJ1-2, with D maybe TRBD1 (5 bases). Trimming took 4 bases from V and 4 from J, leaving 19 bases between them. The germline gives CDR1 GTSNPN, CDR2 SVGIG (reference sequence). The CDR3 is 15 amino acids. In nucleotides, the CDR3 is TGTGCCTGGAATCCCGACAGTACTCCCTCCTATGGCTACACCTTC. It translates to CAWNPDSTPSYGYTF.

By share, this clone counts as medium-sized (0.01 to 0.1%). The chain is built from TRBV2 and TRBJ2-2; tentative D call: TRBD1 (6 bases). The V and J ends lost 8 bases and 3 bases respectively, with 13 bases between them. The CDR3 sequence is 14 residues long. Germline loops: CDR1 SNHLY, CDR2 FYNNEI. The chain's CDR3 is CASRLGGHTGELFF. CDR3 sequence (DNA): TGTGCCAGCCGTCTAGGGGGTCACACCGGGGAGCTGTTTTTT.

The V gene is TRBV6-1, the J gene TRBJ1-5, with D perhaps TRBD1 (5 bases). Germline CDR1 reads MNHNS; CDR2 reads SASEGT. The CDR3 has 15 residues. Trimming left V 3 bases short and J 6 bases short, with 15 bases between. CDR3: CASSDGQGGVQPQHF. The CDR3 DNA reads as TGTGCCAGCAGTGACGGACAAGGCGGAGTTCAGCCCCAGCATTTT.

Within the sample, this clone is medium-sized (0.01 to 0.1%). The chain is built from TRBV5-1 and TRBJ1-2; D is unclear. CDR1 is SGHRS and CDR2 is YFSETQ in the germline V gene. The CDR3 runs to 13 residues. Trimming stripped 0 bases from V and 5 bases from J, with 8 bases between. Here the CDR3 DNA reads TGCGCCAGCAGCTTGGCGGAGAGGTATGGCTACACCTTC. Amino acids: CASSLAERYGYTF.

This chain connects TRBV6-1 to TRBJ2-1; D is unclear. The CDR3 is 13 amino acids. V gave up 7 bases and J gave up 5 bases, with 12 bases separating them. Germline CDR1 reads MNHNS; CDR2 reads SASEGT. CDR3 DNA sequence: TGTGCCAGCAAATCACCCAGCCACAATGAGCAGTTCTTC. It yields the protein CASKSPSHNEQFF.

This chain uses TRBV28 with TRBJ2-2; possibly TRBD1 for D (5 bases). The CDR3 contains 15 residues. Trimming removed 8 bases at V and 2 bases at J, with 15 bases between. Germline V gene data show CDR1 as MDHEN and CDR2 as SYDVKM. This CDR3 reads CASGAFDSNTGELFF. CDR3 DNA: TGTGCCAGCGGCGCCTTTGACAGTAACACCGGGGAGCTGTTTTTT.

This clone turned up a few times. CDR3 protein: CASSSRTGENYGYTF. The CDR3, as DNA: TGTGCCAGCAGCTCAAGGACAGGGGAAAACTATGGCTACACCTTC. The chain combines TRBV7-9 with TRBJ1-2, with 9 bases lining up with TRBD1. This CDR3 spans 15 amino acids. Unmatched junction bases numbered 5, after V lost 4 bases and J lost 2 bases. CDR1 and CDR2 from the germline V gene are SEHNR and FQNEAQ (reference sequence).

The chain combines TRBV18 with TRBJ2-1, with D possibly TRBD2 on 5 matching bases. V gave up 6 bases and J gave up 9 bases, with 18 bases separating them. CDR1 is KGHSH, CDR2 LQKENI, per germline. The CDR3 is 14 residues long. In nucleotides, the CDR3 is TGTGCCAGCTCCCGTACCCCCGAGGGATCTGAGCAGTTCTTC. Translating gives CASSRTPEGSEQFF.

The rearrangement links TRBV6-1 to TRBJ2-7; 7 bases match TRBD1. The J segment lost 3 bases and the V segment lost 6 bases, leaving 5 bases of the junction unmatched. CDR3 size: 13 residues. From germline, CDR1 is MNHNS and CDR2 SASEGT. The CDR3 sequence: CASSPGTVYEQYF. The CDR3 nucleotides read TGTGCCAGCAGCCCCGGGACAGTCTACGAGCAGTACTTC.

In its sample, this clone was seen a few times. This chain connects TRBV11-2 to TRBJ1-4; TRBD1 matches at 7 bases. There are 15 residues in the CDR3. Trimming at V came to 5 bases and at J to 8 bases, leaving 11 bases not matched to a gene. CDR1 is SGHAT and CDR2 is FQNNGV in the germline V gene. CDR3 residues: CASSTHVPGGEKLFF. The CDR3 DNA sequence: TGTGCCAGCAGCACCCATGTTCCAGGGGGAGAAAAACTGTTTTTT.

The CDR3: CASSLGRGRGETQYF. In DNA form, the CDR3 reads TGTGCCAGCAGTCTAGGGAGGGGTCGTGGGGAGACCCAGTACTTC. The gene calls are TRBV7-3 and TRBJ2-5; 7 nucleotides line up with TRBD2. The J segment lost 5 bases and the V segment lost 6 bases, leaving 12 bases of the junction unmatched. CDR3 size: 15 residues. Germline V gene sequence: CDR1 SGHTA, CDR2 FQGTGA.

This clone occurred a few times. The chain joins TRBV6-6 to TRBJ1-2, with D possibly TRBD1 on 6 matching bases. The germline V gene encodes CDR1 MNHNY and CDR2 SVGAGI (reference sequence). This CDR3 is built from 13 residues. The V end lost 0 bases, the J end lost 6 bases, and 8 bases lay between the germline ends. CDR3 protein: CASSYSGGDGYTF. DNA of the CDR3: TGTGCCAGCAGTTACTCAGGGGGGGATGGCTACACCTTC.

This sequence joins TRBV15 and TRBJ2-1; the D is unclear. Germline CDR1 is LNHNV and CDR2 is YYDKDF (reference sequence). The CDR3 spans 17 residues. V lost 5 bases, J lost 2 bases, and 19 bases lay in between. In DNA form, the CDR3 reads TGTGCCACCAGCCCGGGCGTCCAGACTCTAACCTACAATGAGCAGTTCTTC. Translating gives CATSPGVQTLTYNEQFF.

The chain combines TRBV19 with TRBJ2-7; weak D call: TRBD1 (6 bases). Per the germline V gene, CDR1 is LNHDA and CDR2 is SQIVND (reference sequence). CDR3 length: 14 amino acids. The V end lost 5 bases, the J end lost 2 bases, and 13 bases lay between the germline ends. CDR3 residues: CASSSRQAPYEQYF. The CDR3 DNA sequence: TGTGCCAGTAGTTCAAGACAGGCACCCTACGAGCAGTACTTC.

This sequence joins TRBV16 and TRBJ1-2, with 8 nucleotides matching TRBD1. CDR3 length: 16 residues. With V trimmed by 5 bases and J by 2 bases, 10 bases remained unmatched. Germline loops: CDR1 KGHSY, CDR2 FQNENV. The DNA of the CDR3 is TGTGCCAGCAGCGAAAACCTGGGACAGGCAAACTATGGCTACACCTTC. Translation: CASSENLGQANYGYTF.

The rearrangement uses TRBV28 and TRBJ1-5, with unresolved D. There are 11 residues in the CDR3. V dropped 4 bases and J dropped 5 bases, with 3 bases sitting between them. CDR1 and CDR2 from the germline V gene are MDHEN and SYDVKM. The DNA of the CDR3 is TGTGCCAGCAGTTCCTATCAGCCCCAGCATTTT. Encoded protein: CASSSYQPQHF.

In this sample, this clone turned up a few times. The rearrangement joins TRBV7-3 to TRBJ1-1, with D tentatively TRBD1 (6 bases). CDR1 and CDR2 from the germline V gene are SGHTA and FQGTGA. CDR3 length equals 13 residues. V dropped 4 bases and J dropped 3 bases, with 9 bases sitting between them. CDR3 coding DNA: TGTGCCAGCAGCTCACAGGGTTACACTGAAGCTTTCTTT. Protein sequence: CASSSQGYTEAFF.

The CDR3 region has the DNA TGTGCCAGTAGTATGTGGGTCCACTACGAGCAGTACTTC. This translates into CASSMWVHYEQYF. The chain has TRBV19 and TRBJ2-7; no reliable D call. V was shortened by 3 bases and J by 3 bases, with 9 bases between the two germline ends. The length of the CDR3 is 13 residues. The germline CDR1 and CDR2 sequences are LNHDA and SQIVND (reference sequence).

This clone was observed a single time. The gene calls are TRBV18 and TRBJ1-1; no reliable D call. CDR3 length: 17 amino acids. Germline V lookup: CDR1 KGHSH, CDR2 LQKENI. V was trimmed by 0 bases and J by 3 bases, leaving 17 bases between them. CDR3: CASSPPRSADAYTEAFF. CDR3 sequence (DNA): TGTGCCAGCTCACCACCAAGGTCGGCAGACGCATACACTGAAGCTTTCTTT. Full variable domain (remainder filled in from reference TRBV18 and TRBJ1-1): NAGVMQNPRHLVRRRGQEARLRCSPMKGHSHVYWYRQLPEEGLKFMVYLQKENIIDESGMPKERFSAEFPKEGPSILRIQQVVRGDSAAYFCASSPPRSADAYTEAFFGQGTRLTVV.